This T cell receptor beta chain stems from a study of beta chain features in type 1 diabetes. Background on the study: The examined sorted cells totaled around 100,000,000 across samples.

Trimming shortened V by 5 bases and J by 3 bases, and 11 bases separated the two germline ends. Germline CDR1 reads MNHEY; CDR2 reads SMNVEV (reference sequence). This CDR3 region has 13 residues. The isolated RNA, all of it, was reverse transcribed, so expressed TCRB transcripts were what got sequenced. Method: immunoSEQ multiplex PCR; TCRdb's copy keeps in-frame clones and lacks some. The profile shows 400,000 or so clones, 9.5% to 10% of them singletons. Cell sorting via CD45RO/CCR7/CD25/CD127/CD95/CD27 was performed to obtain CD4+ naive, central memory, regulatory and stem cell-like memory cells. General study results and limits: Type 1 diabetes patients had moderately but significantly shorter TCRB CDR3s in all four CD4+ subsets. The naive, central memory and Treg TCRB repertoires of patients appeared to be more similar to one another than those of healthy donors. Junctions at VDJ sites from type 1 diabetes patients had fewer insertions and more deletions.

This clone has just a few counts. As yet, its antigen is unknown. This rearrangement joins TRBV27 to TRBJ2-7; D may be TRBD1 (6 bases). Sequencing was carried out using central memory CD4+ T cells from blood. This clonotype was obtained from a man in his thirties or forties with type 1 diabetes. The CDR3 sequence: CASSVSRGYEQYF. The CDR3 nucleotides are TGTGCCAGCAGTGTGTCCAGGGGCTACGAGCAGTACTTC.